This entry concerns a single TCR beta chain. The antigen remains undetermined. The data stem from a study of cytomegalovirus exposure and HLA in healthy donors. Findings of the study overall: TCR sequences were mostly rare, though some public TCRs occurred in many donors. In vitro checks showed that a few CMV-associated chains really do target CMV antigens. The study listed under 200 cytomegalovirus-associated TCR beta chains.

Assay: immunoSEQ multiplex PCR; the TCRdb copy retains only in-frame clones and omits some. This table has around 80,000 clones, 85% to 95% appearing once. The CDR3 runs 14 residues. V was cut by 4 bases and J by 3 bases, with 12 bases left in between. In germline, CDR1 is SGHVS, CDR2 FQNEAQ. This clonotype was obtained from a woman in her late teens or twenties in good health and CMV-seronegative. The specimen sequenced was PBMCs. V is TRBV7-8 and J is TRBJ1-1; possibly TRBD1 for D (6 bases). The CDR3 DNA sequence: TGTGCCAGCAGCTACAGGGAAGGGGACACTGAAGCTTTCTTT. Protein product: CASSYREGDTEAFF.